This T cell receptor beta chain derives from a study of blood T cell repertoires in COVID-19. Here immunoSEQ multiplex PCR was the method, and the copy in TCRdb shows in-frame clones only, minus some. The repertoire holds some 250,000 clones, approximately 81% seen once, with around 8% in the top ten. The sequenced sample was peripheral blood. The sequence was obtained from an elderly woman with acute or convalescent COVID-19.

This CDR3 reads CASSPPGGSNEQFF. The CDR3 DNA reads as TGTGCCAGCAGCCCTCCCGGGGGTTCCAATGAGCAGTTCTTC. J is TRBJ2-1 and V is TRBV11-2; possibly TRBD2 for D (6 bases). V was shortened by 5 bases and J by 6 bases, with 14 bases between the two germline ends. CDR3 length: 14 amino acids. Germline-derived CDR1 and CDR2 are SGHAT and FQNNGV.